The subject of this entry is one TCR beta chain. The data are from a study of blood T cell repertoires in COVID-19. Study information: T cells, B-cell-depleted T cells, or PBMCs provided the cDNA or gDNA that served as material.

In the authors' methods: How many nucleated cells were present was estimated from reference gene primer amplification. Clones were read by immunoSEQ multiplex PCR, and TCRdb kept only the in-frame ones, dropping some. Clone size and the V and J calls come from that table; the DNA yielded D and trimming. This sample has 280,000 or so clones, with 88% found just once. The CDR3 is made up of 14 amino acids. Germline V gene lookup returns CDR1 SGHTA and CDR2 FQGTGA. V gave up 2 bases and J gave up 4 bases, with 11 bases separating them. Sequencing input: peripheral blood. This chain links TRBV7-3 with TRBJ1-1; D unresolved. This sequence was found in a man aged 18 to 30 with active or convalescent COVID-19. For the CDR3, the DNA is TGTGCCAGCAGCTTATATGGCAGATCCACTGAAGCTTTCTTT. This encodes CASSLYGRSTEAFF.